This is a list of T cell receptor beta chains from one sample in a study of blood T cell repertoires in COVID-19. Data came from immunoSEQ multiplex PCR; TCRdb stores just in-frame clones and leaves some out. The sample contains about 210,000 clones, around 80% of which appear only once. Specimen: peripheral blood. Receptors were obtained from a woman in her seventies with acute or convalescent COVID-19. The CDR3 runs from the conserved cysteine through the conserved F or W. A D gene is named only where the DNA matches it firmly. Clone size appears in some rows only: once, few, many, or a class for an expanded clone.

CDR3 DNA: TGTGCCAGCAGCCTCCCCCAGGGGGCGCGGGGCTACACCTTC; CDR3 protein: CASSLPQGARGYTF; CDR3 length: 14; D gene: TRBD1; clone size: NA; J gene: TRBJ1-2; V gene: TRBV7-2
CDR3 DNA: TGTGCCAGCAGTCGGAGTGGGACAGATACGCAGTATTTT; CDR3 protein: CASSRSGTDTQYF; CDR3 length: 13; D gene: NA; clone size: NA; J gene: TRBJ2-3; V gene: TRBV12-3/TRBV12-4
CDR3 DNA: TGTGCCAGCACCCCCCGGCGGGACAGGCAGAACACTGAAGCTTTCTTT; CDR3 protein: CASTPRRDRQNTEAFF; CDR3 length: 16; D gene: TRBD1; clone size: NA; J gene: TRBJ1-1; V gene: TRBV2
CDR3 DNA: TGTGCCAGCAGCGAAATGAGGGGGGAGACCCAGTACTTC; CDR3 protein: CASSEMRGETQYF; CDR3 length: 13; D gene: NA; clone size: NA; J gene: TRBJ2-5; V gene: TRBV3-1/TRBV3-2
CDR3 DNA: TGTGCCAGTAGTATAGAGCAGCGAGGTTACGAGCAGTACTTC; CDR3 protein: CASSIEQRGYEQYF; CDR3 length: 14; D gene: NA; clone size: NA; J gene: TRBJ2-7; V gene: TRBV19
CDR3 DNA: TGTGCCAGTAGTGGCCAGCGGGGCACCTACGAGCAGTACTTC; CDR3 protein: CASSGQRGTYEQYF; CDR3 length: 14; D gene: TRBD2; clone size: NA; J gene: TRBJ2-7; V gene: TRBV19
CDR3 DNA: TGTGCCAGCAGCCTAGGGGGAGATACGCAGTATTTT; CDR3 protein: CASSLGGDTQYF; CDR3 length: 12; D gene: NA; clone size: NA; J gene: TRBJ2-3; V gene: TRBV14
CDR3 DNA: TGTGCCAGCACCAACGTCCCCGGGACTTCTGGGGCCAACGTCCTGACTTTC; CDR3 protein: CASTNVPGTSGANVLTF; CDR3 length: 17; D gene: NA; clone size: NA; J gene: TRBJ2-6; V gene: TRBV7-9
CDR3 DNA: TGTGCCAGCAGCTTTCTTATGTTTGATACGCAGTATTTT; CDR3 protein: CASSFLMFDTQYF; CDR3 length: 13; D gene: NA; clone size: NA; J gene: TRBJ2-3; V gene: TRBV11-2
CDR3 DNA: TGTGCCAGCAGCCAATCGACAGGGTTTGTTAATCAGCCCCAGCATTTT; CDR3 protein: CASSQSTGFVNQPQHF; CDR3 length: 16; D gene: TRBD1; clone size: NA; J gene: TRBJ1-5; V gene: TRBV6-2/TRBV6-3
CDR3 DNA: TGCGCCAGCAGCCAAGAGACTAGCGGGGACCAAGAGACCCAGTACTTC; CDR3 protein: CASSQETSGDQETQYF; CDR3 length: 16; D gene: TRBD2; clone size: NA; J gene: TRBJ2-5; V gene: TRBV4-1
CDR3 DNA: TGTGCCAGCAGCTTTTTATCAGGGGATCGGGAGACCCAGTACTTC; CDR3 protein: CASSFLSGDRETQYF; CDR3 length: 15; D gene: NA; clone size: NA; J gene: TRBJ2-5; V gene: TRBV7-8
CDR3 DNA: TGTGCCTTTTTTACCCCGGGACAGCTTAATCAGCCCCAGCATTTT; CDR3 protein: CAFFTPGQLNQPQHF; CDR3 length: 15; D gene: TRBD1; clone size: NA; J gene: TRBJ1-5; V gene: TRBV9
CDR3 DNA: TGTGCCAGCAGTTACAAGGGACAGGGGATGAATGAGCAGTTCTTC; CDR3 protein: CASSYKGQGMNEQFF; CDR3 length: 15; D gene: TRBD1; clone size: NA; J gene: TRBJ2-1; V gene: TRBV6-5
CDR3 DNA: TGTGCCATCAAAGCACAGGGGGCAGGTGAGACCCAGTACTTC; CDR3 protein: CAIKAQGAGETQYF; CDR3 length: 14; D gene: TRBD1; clone size: NA; J gene: TRBJ2-5; V gene: TRBV10-3
CDR3 DNA: TGCGCCAGCAGCTTGGGGACAGGGAATCGATCACCCCTCCACTTT; CDR3 protein: CASSLGTGNRSPLHF; CDR3 length: 15; D gene: TRBD1; clone size: NA; J gene: TRBJ1-6; V gene: TRBV5-1
CDR3 DNA: TGTGCCAGCAGCGACCCTGTGGGGCCAGATACGCAGTATTTT; CDR3 protein: CASSDPVGPDTQYF; CDR3 length: 14; D gene: NA; clone size: NA; J gene: TRBJ2-3; V gene: TRBV7-8
CDR3 DNA: TGCGCCAGCAGCCGCAAGACCGGAACTAGCGGGGGGGAGACCCAGTACTTC; CDR3 protein: CASSRKTGTSGGETQYF; CDR3 length: 17; D gene: TRBD2; clone size: NA; J gene: TRBJ2-5; V gene: TRBV4-3
CDR3 DNA: TGCGCCAGCAGCCAAGATTCCGGACAGACTGCCGAGCAGTACTTC; CDR3 protein: CASSQDSGQTAEQYF; CDR3 length: 15; D gene: NA; clone size: NA; J gene: TRBJ2-7; V gene: TRBV4-3
CDR3 DNA: TGTGCCAGCACCCAAGCGGGACGCTACAATGAGCAGTTCTTC; CDR3 protein: CASTQAGRYNEQFF; CDR3 length: 14; D gene: TRBD2; clone size: NA; J gene: TRBJ2-1; V gene: TRBV6-5
CDR3 DNA: TGTGCCATCAAGGGAGCGGGGGGGTACTCCTACGAGCAGTACTTC; CDR3 protein: CAIKGAGGYSYEQYF; CDR3 length: 15; D gene: TRBD2; clone size: NA; J gene: TRBJ2-7; V gene: TRBV10-3
CDR3 DNA: TGTGCCAGCAGCTTAGGAATGAGCTCCTACAATGAGCAGTTCTTC; CDR3 protein: CASSLGMSSYNEQFF; CDR3 length: 15; D gene: NA; clone size: NA; J gene: TRBJ2-1; V gene: TRBV7-8
CDR3 DNA: TGTGCCAGCAGCTTAATGCGGGGGGGCACCGGGGAGCTGTTTTTT; CDR3 protein: CASSLMRGGTGELFF; CDR3 length: 15; D gene: TRBD2; clone size: NA; J gene: TRBJ2-2; V gene: TRBV11-2
CDR3 DNA: TGTGCCAGCTCACCACCTTCCCTAGCCACAGATACGCAGTATTTT; CDR3 protein: CASSPPSLATDTQYF; CDR3 length: 15; D gene: NA; clone size: NA; J gene: TRBJ2-3; V gene: TRBV18
CDR3 DNA: TGCAGTGCTAGTACGGCAGGGGTGGATACGCAGTATTTT; CDR3 protein: CSASTAGVDTQYF; CDR3 length: 13; D gene: NA; clone size: NA; J gene: TRBJ2-3; V gene: TRBV20-1
CDR3 DNA: TGTGCCAGCAGCGTAGCGGGACTAGCGGGGGATCCCCAAGGGACCCAGTACTTC; CDR3 protein: CASSVAGLAGDPQGTQYF; CDR3 length: 18; D gene: TRBD2; clone size: once; J gene: TRBJ2-5; V gene: TRBV9
CDR3 DNA: TGCGCCAGCAGCCCAGGGGTTAGCTCCTACGAGCAGTACTTC; CDR3 protein: CASSPGVSSYEQYF; CDR3 length: 14; D gene: NA; clone size: NA; J gene: TRBJ2-7; V gene: TRBV10-1
CDR3 DNA: TGTGCCATCTTGGGACAGGGAGGCACTGAAGCTTTCTTT; CDR3 protein: CAILGQGGTEAFF; CDR3 length: 13; D gene: TRBD1; clone size: NA; J gene: TRBJ1-1; V gene: TRBV10-3
CDR3 DNA: TGTGCCAGCAGCTTGTTAGTCTCTGGAAACACCATATATTTT; CDR3 protein: CASSLLVSGNTIYF; CDR3 length: 14; D gene: NA; clone size: NA; J gene: TRBJ1-3; V gene: TRBV5-8
CDR3 DNA: TGTGCCAGCAGTTTAGTTTTAGCCGGGGAGCTGTTTTTT; CDR3 protein: CASSLVLAGELFF; CDR3 length: 13; D gene: NA; clone size: NA; J gene: TRBJ2-2; V gene: TRBV12-3/TRBV12-4
CDR3 DNA: TGTGCCAGCAGTGAACGTCCGCCTAGAGGTGGGGGCGGGTCCTACAATGAGCAGTTCTTC; CDR3 protein: CASSERPPRGGGGSYNEQFF; CDR3 length: 20; D gene: NA; clone size: NA; J gene: TRBJ2-1; V gene: TRBV6-1
CDR3 DNA: TGCGCCAGCAGCCCCCAGGGGAACACCGGGGAGCTGTTTTTT; CDR3 protein: CASSPQGNTGELFF; CDR3 length: 14; D gene: NA; clone size: NA; J gene: TRBJ2-2; V gene: TRBV5-1
CDR3 DNA: TGTGCCAGCAGCTCTCGGGGTTATCTTGAGAACACTGAAGCTTTCTTT; CDR3 protein: CASSSRGYLENTEAFF; CDR3 length: 16; D gene: NA; clone size: NA; J gene: TRBJ1-1; V gene: TRBV13
CDR3 DNA: TGTGCCAGCAGCCAAGGAGATAGCCTGAACACTGAAGCTTTCTTT; CDR3 protein: CASSQGDSLNTEAFF; CDR3 length: 15; D gene: NA; clone size: NA; J gene: TRBJ1-1; V gene: TRBV3-1/TRBV3-2
CDR3 DNA: TGTGCCAGCAGTGAAGCGCTTCAGGGCACAGGGCGTTGGGGCTACACCTTC; CDR3 protein: CASSEALQGTGRWGYTF; CDR3 length: 17; D gene: NA; clone size: NA; J gene: TRBJ1-2; V gene: TRBV6-1
CDR3 DNA: TGTGCCTGGAGTGTCGGGGATTCACCCCTCCACTTT; CDR3 protein: CAWSVGDSPLHF; CDR3 length: 12; D gene: NA; clone size: NA; J gene: TRBJ1-6; V gene: TRBV30
CDR3 DNA: TGCGCCAGCAGCCAAGGGGGAGTCCCCTATGGCTACACCTTC; CDR3 protein: CASSQGGVPYGYTF; CDR3 length: 14; D gene: NA; clone size: NA; J gene: TRBJ1-2; V gene: TRBV4-1
CDR3 DNA: TGCGCCAGCAGCGGGCGAAGGGCTAGCGGCTCCTACGAGCAGTACTTC; CDR3 protein: CASSGRRASGSYEQYF; CDR3 length: 16; D gene: TRBD2; clone size: NA; J gene: TRBJ2-7; V gene: TRBV10-1
CDR3 DNA: TGTGCCAGCAGCGAAGGTCCCGGGGGGCGTAATGAGCAGTTCTTC; CDR3 protein: CASSEGPGGRNEQFF; CDR3 length: 15; D gene: NA; clone size: NA; J gene: TRBJ2-1; V gene: TRBV9
CDR3 DNA: TGTGCCAGTAGCGGGGGGGCCGGCGGTGAGCAGTTCTTC; CDR3 protein: CASSGGAGGEQFF; CDR3 length: 13; D gene: TRBD2; clone size: NA; J gene: TRBJ2-1; V gene: TRBV2
CDR3 DNA: TGTGCCAGCAGCCCAACGAGGCGGGGGGGCCGGGAGACCCAGTACTTC; CDR3 protein: CASSPTRRGGRETQYF; CDR3 length: 16; D gene: TRBD2; clone size: NA; J gene: TRBJ2-5; V gene: TRBV7-2
CDR3 DNA: TGTGCCAGCTCACCCTCTGGCCGGGACTTTAATGAAAAACTGTTTTTT; CDR3 protein: CASSPSGRDFNEKLFF; CDR3 length: 16; D gene: NA; clone size: NA; J gene: TRBJ1-4; V gene: TRBV18
CDR3 DNA: TGTGCCAGCAGCTTAGTTTATACAGATACGCAGTATTTT; CDR3 protein: CASSLVYTDTQYF; CDR3 length: 13; D gene: NA; clone size: NA; J gene: TRBJ2-3; V gene: TRBV7-2
CDR3 DNA: TGTGCCAGCAGTCCCTGGGACAGGGATGAGGGCTACACCTTC; CDR3 protein: CASSPWDRDEGYTF; CDR3 length: 14; D gene: TRBD1; clone size: NA; J gene: TRBJ1-2; V gene: TRBV6-5
CDR3 DNA: TGTGCCTGGAGTGTCAGGGATGATCAGCCCCAGCATTTT; CDR3 protein: CAWSVRDDQPQHF; CDR3 length: 13; D gene: NA; clone size: NA; J gene: TRBJ1-5; V gene: TRBV30
CDR3 DNA: TGTGCCAGCAGCTCTGACCGGGACAGGGGCCCCTATGGCTACACCTTC; CDR3 protein: CASSSDRDRGPYGYTF; CDR3 length: 16; D gene: TRBD1; clone size: NA; J gene: TRBJ1-2; V gene: TRBV5-6
CDR3 DNA: TGTGCCAGCGGGACAGCCGAGGTATTTTATGGCTACACCTTC; CDR3 protein: CASGTAEVFYGYTF; CDR3 length: 14; D gene: TRBD1; clone size: NA; J gene: TRBJ1-2; V gene: TRBV7-9